This TCR beta chain was found in a study of glioma-infiltrating T cells. The wider study: Presurgical dexamethasone in glioma patients lasted six or fewer days.

Amplification of TCR alpha and beta CDR3 regions from RNA used iRepertoire nested multiplex PCR. MiXCR was run by TCRdb on the multiplex PCR reads, yielding one entry per CDR3 protein. The sample has approximately 400,000 distinct CDR3 sequences, roughly two fifths seen once. The CDR3 is 15 residues long. V lost 4 bases and J lost 2, with 9 bases in between. CDR1 and CDR2 (germline): LGHNA, YNFKEQ. The rearrangement uses TRBV4-2 and TRBJ2-6; tentatively, D is TRBD2 (6 bases). Specimen: glioma tissue, nonneoplastic brain tissue, or PBMCs (not recorded which). The TCR was taken from a human donor with low-grade glioma or glioblastoma, undergoing nonglioma brain surgery, or in good health (not recorded which). The CDR3 loop is CASSPIAAGANVLTF. CDR3 nucleotides: TGTGCCAGCAGCCCCATAGCGGCTGGGGCCAACGTCCTGACTTTC.